The clone carrying this TCR beta chain appeared many times. The antigen is unknown. The library was made from cDNA and included unique molecular identifiers. TCRdb analysed the PCR reads with MiXCR anew, one entry per CDR3 protein. The data show approximately 260,000 distinct CDR3 sequences, with approximately 34% seen just once and more than 4% held by the top ten. The data were taken from a study of post-analysis software for immune sequencing data. Study-wide points: There were five or six TRBV segments more frequent in patients than controls, and TRBV5-6, TRBV5-1 and TRBV20-1 were among them. Strong co-clustering by F measure was seen for same-batch samples.

Germline CDR1 and CDR2: KGHDR and SFDVKD. The CDR3 has 13 residues. Trimming pared 0 bases from V and 4 bases from J, leaving 4 bases between. The chain uses TRBV24-1 and TRBJ2-3; D ambiguous. The sample was blood. This clonotype was sampled from a girl aged 10 to 17 with multiple sclerosis. The CDR3 DNA is TGTGCCACCAGTGATTTGCGGGCAGATACGCAGTATTTT. Translated, it gives CATSDLRADTQYF.